This entry lists 16 T cell receptor beta chains sequenced from one sample in a study of shared clonotypes between healthy human individuals (dated by TCRdb to the early 2020s). CD8 naive samples were CD45RO-negative cells positively selected for CCR7, giving a CD45RA+CCR7+ population that excluded TemRA cells. The library was made by the immunoSEQ multiplex PCR assay. TCRdb retrieved this table from immuneACCESS and kept in-frame rearrangements only. Not all clones are present; in checked studies, unresolved V genes account for under half, and no reason is known for the remainder. This sample gives some 2 million clones in total; just under 95% of them show up just once. The ten largest clones capture more than 0.9% of the sample. The sample taken for sequencing was naive CD8+ T cells sorted from blood. The sample's cell subset or site, from its label and the paper: CD45RA+CCR7+. All receptors come from a man aged 18 to 30 in good health.

The chain joins TRBV7-9 to TRBJ1-2; no reliable D call. This CDR3 comprises 12 residues. Looked up from germline, CDR1 is SEHNR and CDR2 is FQNEAQ (reference sequence). V lost 0 bases and J 8 bases, leaving 7 bases between the germline ends. CDR3 in amino acids: CASSLAESGYTF. CDR3 coding DNA: TGTGCCAGCAGCTTAGCCGAGAGCGGCTACACCTTC.

Worth noting for this clone: This sample also contains other DNA sequences that code for the same CDR3. The rearrangement links TRBV10-3 to TRBJ2-7; 9 bases match TRBD1. J lost 4 bases, V lost 4 bases, and 5 bases had no gene match. Germline CDR1 and CDR2: ENHRY and SYGVKD. The CDR3 spans 14 residues. CDR3 bases: TGTGCCATCAGTGGTGGGACAGGGACGTACGAGCAGTACTTC. This codes for CAISGGTGTYEQYF.

This chain joins TRBV4-3 and TRBJ2-2; 10 bases fit TRBD2. CDR1 is LGHNA and CDR2 is YSLEER in the germline V gene. The CDR3 totals 16 residues. Unmatched junction bases numbered 6, after V lost 4 bases and J lost 4 bases. For the CDR3, the DNA is TGCGCCAGCAGCCCGCTAGCGGGAGATGGCACCGGGGAGCTGTTTTTT. It is translated as CASSPLAGDGTGELFF.

In its sample, this clone was seen a few times. The chain carries TRBV5-6 and TRBJ1-1; tentatively, D is TRBD1 (5 bases). Germline assignment: CDR1 SGHDT and CDR2 YYEEEE. This CDR3 comprises 14 residues. V was shortened by 3 bases and J by 3 bases, with 12 bases between the two germline ends. CDR3 sequence: CASSWWGDHTEAFF. In DNA form, the CDR3 reads TGTGCCAGCAGCTGGTGGGGGGATCACACTGAAGCTTTCTTT.

This CDR3 is CASSASPRNYGYTF. The CDR3 nucleotides read TGCGCCAGCAGTGCAAGCCCTAGAAACTATGGCTACACCTTC. The J gene is TRBJ1-2, the V gene TRBV10-2; D not certain. With 4 bases removed from V and 2 bases from J, the gap between germline ends came to 11 bases. Germline values: CDR1 WSHSY, CDR2 SAAADI. The CDR3 extends over 14 amino acids.

This sequence joins TRBV5-6 and TRBJ1-1, with unresolved D. The CDR3 covers 14 residues. Germline V gene lookup returns CDR1 SGHDT and CDR2 YYEEEE. V lost 2 bases and J lost 0, with 8 bases in between. The CDR3 DNA follows: TGTGCCAGCAGCTTAAGCCTGATGAACACTGAAGCTTTCTTT. Translated, it gives CASSLSLMNTEAFF.

Comments on this clone: This sample also contains other DNA sequences that code for the same CDR3. The chain links TRBV30 to TRBJ2-7, with D unresolved. The CDR3 totals 12 residues. The germline gives CDR1 GTSNPN, CDR2 SVGIG (reference sequence). Between the trimmed V and J ends, which lost 2 bases and 3 bases, there was a span of 8 bases. The CDR3 reads CAWSQGSYEQYF. DNA of the CDR3: TGTGCCTGGAGTCAAGGCAGCTACGAGCAGTACTTC.

J is TRBJ1-1 and V is TRBV6-5; D is unresolved. Trimming removed 6 bases from V and 3 bases from J, with 14 bases in between. Germline V gives CDR1 MNHEY, CDR2 SVGAGI. The CDR3 is made up of 14 amino acids. CDR3 DNA sequence: TGTGCCAGCAGCCACCCCGAGGGATACACTGAAGCTTTCTTT. It codes for CASSHPEGYTEAFF.

V usage is TRBV15 and J usage is TRBJ2-7; D could derive from TRBD1 or TRBD2 (5 bases each). The CDR3 is 15 amino acids. Between the trimmed V and J ends, which lost 1 base and 4 bases, there was a span of 14 bases. Germline loops: CDR1 LNHNV, CDR2 YYDKDF (reference sequence). CDR3 nucleotide sequence: TGTGCCACCAGCAGAGGGGGGACGGTAACTTACGAGCAGTACTTC. Translating gives CATSRGGTVTYEQYF.

The gene calls are TRBV5-4 and TRBJ1-1; D is unclear. Germline-derived CDR1 and CDR2 are SGHNT and YYREEE (reference sequence). Trimming removed 1 base from V and 8 bases from J, with 12 bases in between. The CDR3 is made up of 13 amino acids. CDR3 residues: CASSLTPSGEAFF. In DNA form, the CDR3 reads TGTGCCAGCAGCTTGACACCCTCTGGGGAAGCTTTCTTT.

The CDR3 loop reads CASSTIGSGNQPQHF. CDR3 sequence (DNA): TGTGCCAGCAGCACGATCGGGTCGGGCAATCAGCCCCAGCATTTT. The chain has TRBV7-8 and TRBJ1-5; no reliable D call. Germline V gene lookup returns CDR1 SGHVS and CDR2 FQNEAQ. Between the trimmed V and J ends, which lost 5 bases and 2 bases, there was a span of 13 bases. The CDR3 is made up of 15 amino acids. Complete variable domain (other parts from reference TRBV7-8 and TRBJ1-5): GAGVSQSPRYKVAKRGQDVALRCDPISGHVSLFWYQQALGQGPEFLTYFQNEAQLDKSGLPSDRFFAERPEGSVSTLKIQRTQQEDSAVYLCASSTIGSGNQPQHFGDGTRLSIL.

The chain is built from TRBV30 and TRBJ2-7; D assignment may be TRBD1 or TRBD2 (5 bases each). Germline V gene lookup returns CDR1 GTSNPN and CDR2 SVGIG (reference sequence). CDR3 size: 12 residues. V lost 4 bases to trimming and J lost 4 bases, with 11 bases between them. The CDR3 reads CAWTGPPYEQYF. The CDR3 coding sequence is TGTGCCTGGACGGGACCTCCTTACGAGCAGTACTTC.

The count of this clone is one. CDR3 sequence reads: CASSEYVGTIGGEQFF. The CDR3 region has the DNA TGTGCCAGCAGTGAATACGTCGGGACTATAGGGGGTGAGCAGTTCTTC. This chain connects TRBV25-1 to TRBJ2-1; D is perhaps TRBD2 (7 bases). There are 16 residues in the CDR3. V dropped 0 bases and J dropped 9 bases, with 18 bases sitting between them. Germline CDR1 and CDR2: MGHDK and SYGVNS.

CDR3 protein: CASSLTDKNYGYTF. For the CDR3, the DNA is TGTGCCAGCAGCCTGACGGACAAGAACTATGGCTACACCTTC. This sequence joins TRBV9 and TRBJ1-2, with a weak D call TRBD1 (5 bases). Germline lookup yields CDR1 SGDLS and CDR2 YYNGEE. Trimming took 4 bases from V and 2 from J, leaving 12 bases between them. The CDR3 is made up of 14 amino acids.

The V call is TRBV5-5, the J call TRBJ2-1; no clear D. The CDR3 is 17 residues long. The germline V and J ends were trimmed by 0 bases and 5 bases, with 18 bases remaining between them. CDR1 and CDR2 from the germline V gene are SGHKS and YYEKEE (reference sequence). The CDR3 loop is CASSLEPRTWNHNEQFF. As DNA, the CDR3 is TGTGCCAGCAGCTTGGAGCCCCGGACCTGGAACCACAATGAGCAGTTCTTC.

The V gene is TRBV5-8, the J gene TRBJ2-7; D uncertain. The CDR3 is 13 amino acids. Trimming took 0 bases from V and 7 from J, leaving 11 bases between them. Looked up from germline, CDR1 is SGHTS and CDR2 is YDEGEE. As DNA, the CDR3 is TGTGCCAGCAGCTTGGGGGTGACCCGGGAGCAGTACTTC. Translated, it gives CASSLGVTREQYF. Complete variable domain (other parts from reference TRBV5-8 and TRBJ2-7): EAGVTQSPTHLIKTRGQQATLRCSPISGHTSVYWYQQALGLGLQFLLWYDEGEERNRGNFPPRFSGRQFPNYSSELNVNALELEDSALYLCASSLGVTREQYFGPGTRLTVT.